The 32 T cell receptor beta chains below come from one sample, sequenced in a study of blood T cell repertoires in COVID-19 (dated by TCRdb to 2019 to 2021). Receptors were amplified or captured by the immunoSEQ multiplex PCR assay. As stored in TCRdb, this immuneACCESS dataset retains in-frame rearrangements with V and J assigned. A fraction of the clones does not appear; measured against another copy, unresolved V genes explain less than half of the discrepancy, and the remainder lacks a known reason. The sample contains 390,000 or so clones, 85% to 90% of them found a single time. The ten largest clones take up 6.5% of the sample. Sequencing input: peripheral blood. The receptor source for this set is a man in his late teens or twenties with active or convalescent COVID-19.

The J gene is TRBJ2-3, the V gene TRBV18, with 7 bases fitting TRBD2. V was clipped by 0 bases and J by 1 base; unmatched bases: 4. Per the germline V gene, CDR1 is KGHSH and CDR2 is LQKENI. This CDR3 is 16 amino acids long. The CDR3 DNA sequence: TGTGCCAGCTCACCACCGGGTCTAGCGGGCACAGATACGCAGTATTTT. Protein product: CASSPPGLAGTDTQYF.

J is TRBJ1-6 and V is TRBV29-1; TRBD1 agrees at 10 bases. CDR3 length equals 17 residues. Germline V gives CDR1 SQVTM, CDR2 ANQGSEA. The ends lost 8 bases at V and 2 bases at J; junction bases unmatched: 12. The DNA for the CDR3 is TGCAGCAACCGGGACAGGGGTGGTATCCCCTATAATTCACCCCTCCACTTT. Translated, it gives CSNRDRGGIPYNSPLHF.

V and J are TRBV7-8 and TRBJ1-2, with D maybe TRBD1 (5 bases). The CDR3 has 16 amino acids. Trimming took off 1 base at V and 6 bases at J, with 18 bases between the two ends. Per germline, CDR1 SGHVS and CDR2 FQNEAQ. In DNA, the CDR3 is TGTGCCAGCAGCTTAGGGGGAGGGGTTGGTATGGATGGCTACACCTTC. This translates into CASSLGGGVGMDGYTF.

J is TRBJ1-1 and V is TRBV19; D ambiguous. CDR1 is LNHDA, CDR2 SQIVND, per germline (reference sequence). V dropped 8 bases and J dropped 3 bases, with 10 bases sitting between them. This CDR3 spans 12 amino acids. The CDR3 here is CASLREYTEAFF. CDR3 DNA sequence: TGTGCCAGTTTACGGGAGTACACTGAAGCTTTCTTT.

The chain couples TRBV14 to TRBJ2-7, with 11 bases identical to TRBD1. This CDR3 has 17 amino acids. The germline CDR1 and CDR2 sequences are SGHDN and FVKESK. Trimming cost V 4 bases and J 7 bases; bases outside gene matches: 15. CDR3 nucleotides: TGTGCCAGCAGCCGCAGGACAGGGGGCCTGCCCTTCGGGGAGCAGTACTTC. It translates to CASSRRTGGLPFGEQYF. Supplemented by reference TRBV14 and TRBJ2-7, the full variable domain reads EAGVTQFPSHSVIEKGQTVTLRCDPISGHDNLYWYRRVMGKEIKFLLHFVKESKQDESGMPNNRFLAERTGGTYSTLKVQPAELEDSGVYFCASSRRTGGLPFGEQYFGPGTRLTVT.

This clone was observed a few times. V usage is TRBV20-1 and J usage is TRBJ2-3, with a possible D match to TRBD2 (5 bases). The CDR3 totals 17 residues. V lost 3 bases and J 2 bases, leaving 21 bases between the germline ends. Per the germline V gene, CDR1 is DFQATT and CDR2 is SNEGSKA (reference sequence). In DNA, the CDR3 is TGCAGTGCTAGTCCCCCCTTTCGGGGAGTAATCACAGATACGCAGTATTTT. Its translation: CSASPPFRGVITDTQYF.

The rearrangement uses TRBV6-2 or TRBV6-3 and TRBJ1-5; D unresolved. This CDR3 is 15 amino acids long. The V gene lost 3 bases and the J gene lost 1 base, with 10 bases spanning the gap. Per germline, CDR1 MNHEY and CDR2 SVGEGT. Written as DNA, the CDR3 is TGTGCCAGCAGTTATGCCGGGTCGAGCAATCAGCCCCAGCATTTT. As protein: CASSYAGSSNQPQHF.

The chain links TRBV7-2 to TRBJ1-6; D may be TRBD1 (6 bases). Trimming cost V 5 bases and J 9 bases, with 8 bases left between them. CDR1 is SGHTA and CDR2 is FQGNSA in the germline V gene. CDR3 length: 12 amino acids. As DNA, the CDR3 is TGTGCCAGCAGCAAACAGGGTTCACCCCTCCACTTT. Translating it yields CASSKQGSPLHF.

V gene TRBV9 combines with J gene TRBJ1-2; 9 bases are a match to TRBD1. Per the germline V gene, CDR1 is SGDLS and CDR2 is YYNGEE. V shed 3 bases, J shed 8 bases, and the junction held 8 bases outside the gene matches. The CDR3 is 14 residues long. The CDR3 bases are TGTGCCAGCAGCGGGGGACAGGGCAATGGCGGCTACACCTTC. This translates into CASSGGQGNGGYTF. Full variable domain (rest looked up from reference TRBV9 and TRBJ1-2): DSGVTQTPKHLITATGQRVTLRCSPRSGDLSVYWYQQSLDQGLQFLIQYYNGEERAKGNILERFSAQQFPDLHSELNLSSLELGDSALYFCASSGGQGNGGYTFGSGTRLTVV.

V usage is TRBV24-1 and J usage is TRBJ2-3; a weak D match, TRBD1 (6 bases). CDR3 size: 14 residues. V was cut by 9 bases and J by 2 bases, with 14 bases left in between. The germline V gene has CDR1 KGHDR and CDR2 SFDVKD. The CDR3 spells CATSQGIDTDTQYF. Here the CDR3 DNA reads TGTGCCACCTCACAGGGTATAGACACAGATACGCAGTATTTT.

This chain connects TRBV7-3 to TRBJ1-1, with D perhaps matching TRBD1 (5 bases). Germline lookup yields CDR1 SGHTA and CDR2 FQGTGA. Trimming shortened V by 1 base and J by 1 base, and 10 bases separated the two germline ends. The CDR3 totals 15 residues. The CDR3: CASSLIRGTNTEAFF. The CDR3 nucleotides read TGTGCCAGCAGCTTAATCCGGGGGACGAACACTGAAGCTTTCTTT. Based on the CDR3 plus reference TRBV7-3 and TRBJ1-1, the full variable domain is GAGVSQTPSNKVTEKGKYVELRCDPISGHTALYWYRQSLGQGPEFLIYFQGTGAADDSGLPNDRFFAVRPEGSVSTLKIQRTERGDSAVYLCASSLIRGTNTEAFFGQGTRLTVV.

V and J are TRBV15 and TRBJ2-7; 7 bases align to TRBD2. The junction had 11 bases not matched to a gene; V was cut back by 4 bases and J by 5 bases. Germline-derived CDR1 and CDR2 are LNHNV and YYDKDF (reference sequence). This CDR3 has 15 amino acids. This CDR3 is CATSNTRTSFDEQYF. In DNA, the CDR3 is TGTGCCACCAGCAATACGAGGACTAGTTTCGACGAGCAGTACTTC.

Here the CDR3 DNA reads TGTGCCAGCAGCTTGGCCGGGGGTACTAATGAAAAACTGTTTTTT. It specifies CASSLAGGTNEKLFF. The J gene is TRBJ1-4, the V gene TRBV5-6, with a tentative D call TRBD1 (5 bases). CDR3 size: 15 residues. Germline CDR1 reads SGHDT; CDR2 reads YYEEEE. V gave up 0 bases and J gave up 2 bases, with 8 bases separating them. Drawing the rest from reference TRBV5-6 and TRBJ1-4, the complete variable domain is DAGVTQSPTHLIKTRGQQVTLRCSPKSGHDTVSWYQQALGQGPQFIFQYYEEEERQRGNFPDRFSGHQFPNYSSELNVNALLLGDSALYLCASSLAGGTNEKLFFGSGTQLSVL.

The rearrangement joins TRBV27 to TRBJ1-6, with D possibly being TRBD1 (6 bases). Germline CDR1 is MNHEY and CDR2 is SMNVEV (reference sequence). Trimming cost V 3 bases and J 5 bases, with 11 bases left between them. The CDR3 contains 15 residues. The CDR3: CASSLRTVNNSPLHF. The CDR3 coding sequence is TGTGCCAGCAGTTTGAGGACAGTGAATAATTCACCCCTCCACTTT.

The chain links TRBV7-3 to TRBJ2-3; 8 positions agree with TRBD2. This CDR3 has 15 residues. Trimming at V came to 4 bases and at J to 4 bases, leaving 7 bases not matched to a gene. From germline, CDR1 is SGHTA and CDR2 FQGTGA. CDR3 in DNA: TGTGCCAGCAGCTGGGGGACTAGTTCGGCAGATACGCAGTATTTT. It translates to CASSWGTSSADTQYF.

This chain joins TRBV2 and TRBJ2-2; D gene uncertain. Germline assignment: CDR1 SNHLY and CDR2 FYNNEI. V lost 6 bases to trimming and J lost 5 bases, with 10 bases between them. The CDR3 contains 13 residues. CDR3 protein: CASRATATGELFF. In DNA, the CDR3 is TGTGCCAGCAGGGCGACTGCGACCGGGGAGCTGTTTTTT.

V is TRBV7-2 and J is TRBJ1-6, with D possibly being TRBD1 (5 bases). Trimming removed 6 bases at V and 10 bases at J, with 16 bases between. This CDR3 is built from 14 residues. Germline V gene sequence: CDR1 SGHTA, CDR2 FQGNSA. The CDR3 spells CASRAGLPHSPLHF. The CDR3 DNA is TGTGCCAGCAGGGCGGGACTCCCGCACTCACCCCTCCACTTT.

The rearrangement links TRBV9 to TRBJ2-7; D unresolved. V gave up 4 bases and J gave up 0 bases, with 14 bases separating them. This CDR3 spans 15 amino acids. The germline CDR1 and CDR2 sequences are SGDLS and YYNGEE. CDR3 sequence reads: CASSPLMRSSYEQYF. In DNA, the CDR3 is TGTGCCAGCAGCCCCCTAATGAGGAGCTCCTACGAGCAGTACTTC. Based on the CDR3 plus reference TRBV9 and TRBJ2-7, the full variable domain is DSGVTQTPKHLITATGQRVTLRCSPRSGDLSVYWYQQSLDQGLQFLIQYYNGEERAKGNILERFSAQQFPDLHSELNLSSLELGDSALYFCASSPLMRSSYEQYFGPGTRLTVT.

The V and J genes are TRBV9 and TRBJ1-6; D call uncertain. V shed 3 bases and J shed 7 bases, with 14 bases lying between them. This CDR3 comprises 15 residues. CDR1 and CDR2 from the germline V gene are SGDLS and YYNGEE. The CDR3 reads CASSAQESWNSPLHF. CDR3 sequence (DNA): TGTGCCAGCAGCGCTCAAGAGTCTTGGAATTCACCCCTCCACTTT.

The chain carries TRBV24-1 and TRBJ1-5, with 7 bases aligning to TRBD1. Trimming cost V 2 bases and J 0 bases; bases outside gene matches: 9. This CDR3 spans 18 amino acids. Germline V lookup: CDR1 KGHDR, CDR2 SFDVKD. For the CDR3, the DNA is TGTGCCACCAGTGATTCCCGGGACAGACCATATAGCAATCAGCCCCAGCATTTT. It specifies CATSDSRDRPYSNQPQHF.

This clone was seen a handful of times. V and J are TRBV3-1 (or the pseudogene TRBV3-2) and TRBJ1-2, with a tentative D call TRBD1 (5 bases). The V and J ends lost 0 bases and 4 bases respectively, with 15 bases between them. The CDR3 is 16 residues long. Germline values: CDR1 LGHDT, CDR2 YNNKEL (reference sequence). The CDR3 sequence: CASSQDQGRLFYGYTF. The CDR3 DNA reads TGTGCCAGCAGCCAAGATCAGGGCAGACTCTTCTATGGCTACACCTTC.

The chain employs TRBV12-3 or TRBV12-4 and TRBJ2-7; maybe TRBD1 (5 bases). CDR3 length equals 12 residues. V was shortened by 4 bases and J by 4 bases, with 8 bases between the two germline ends. The CDR3 loop reads CASSYRGYEQYF. The CDR3 bases are TGTGCCAGCAGTTATAGGGGTTACGAGCAGTACTTC.

V is TRBV20-1 and J is TRBJ1-4; perhaps TRBD1 as D (5 bases). The V gene's germline CDR1 is DFQATT and CDR2 SNEGSKA (reference sequence). This CDR3 is built from 14 residues. Between the trimmed V and J ends, which lost 3 bases and 7 bases, there was a span of 15 bases. CDR3 region: CSASSWGESEKLFF. In nucleotides, the CDR3 is TGCAGTGCTAGTAGTTGGGGGGAGAGTGAAAAACTGTTTTTT.

V is TRBV2 and J is TRBJ1-5; TRBD1 matches 7 bases. Per the germline V gene, CDR1 is SNHLY and CDR2 is FYNNEI. The CDR3 runs 13 residues. V dropped 11 bases and J dropped 3; count of bases not matched to a gene: 7. CDR3 in amino acids: CAGGQLNNQPQHF. CDR3 nucleotide sequence: TGTGCCGGGGGACAGCTAAACAATCAGCCCCAGCATTTT. Full variable domain (remainder filled in from reference TRBV2 and TRBJ1-5): EPEVTQTPSHQVTQMGQEVILRCVPISNHLYFYWYRQILGQKVEFLVSFYNNEISEKSEIFDDQFSVERPDGSNFTLKIRSTKLEDSAMYFCAGGQLNNQPQHFGDGTRLSIL.

This chain connects TRBV15 to TRBJ2-5, with TRBD2 identical over 7 bases. This CDR3 is built from 18 residues. The junction had 13 bases not matched to a gene; V was cut back by 0 bases and J by 3 bases. In germline, CDR1 is LNHNV, CDR2 YYDKDF (reference sequence). CDR3 coding DNA: TGTGCCACCAGCAGAGATCCCCCTGCTAGCGGAATAGAAGAGACCCAGTACTTC. Encoded protein: CATSRDPPASGIEETQYF.

The count of this clone is one. The chain is built from TRBV12-3 or TRBV12-4 and TRBJ2-1; D unclear. Trimming cost V 6 bases and J 4 bases, with 7 bases left between them. The CDR3 is made up of 12 amino acids. In DNA form, the CDR3 reads TGTGCCAGCAGCCCTTTTTACAATGAGCAGTTCTTC. Translated, it gives CASSPFYNEQFF.

The rearrangement joins TRBV18 to TRBJ2-1, with D perhaps TRBD1 (7 bases). With 6 bases removed from V and 2 bases from J, the gap between germline ends came to 20 bases. Germline CDR1 reads KGHSH; CDR2 reads LQKENI. This CDR3 has 17 residues. CDR3 amino acids: CASSREGAGSAYNEQFF. The CDR3, as DNA: TGTGCCAGCTCGCGAGAGGGGGCGGGATCTGCCTACAATGAGCAGTTCTTC. The full variable domain, completed using reference TRBV18 and TRBJ2-1, is NAGVMQNPRHLVRRRGQEARLRCSPMKGHSHVYWYRQLPEEGLKFMVYLQKENIIDESGMPKERFSAEFPKEGPSILRIQQVVRGDSAAYFCASSREGAGSAYNEQFFGPGTRLTVL.

The genes are TRBV10-3 and TRBJ2-1; D unresolved. Between the trimmed V and J ends, which lost 11 bases and 0 bases, there was a span of 11 bases. This CDR3 has 13 residues. Germline values: CDR1 ENHRY, CDR2 SYGVKD. Here the CDR3 DNA reads TGTGCCTCCTCCCCCTCCTCCTACAATGAGCAGTTCTTC. Translation gives CASSPSSYNEQFF.

The V call is TRBV14, the J call TRBJ2-1, with TRBD2 matching 10 bases. V lost 4 bases, J lost 0 bases, and 18 bases stayed unmatched. The CDR3 has 21 amino acids. CDR1 is SGHDN and CDR2 is FVKESK in the germline V gene. CDR3 residues: CASSPPRGRSGGDSSYNEQFF. The CDR3 DNA is TGTGCCAGCAGCCCCCCCCGGGGAAGGAGCGGGGGGGACAGCTCCTACAATGAGCAGTTCTTC.

The V gene is TRBV7-6, the J gene TRBJ1-6; possible D gene TRBD1, 5 bases. This CDR3 contains 15 residues. The V gene's germline CDR1 is SGHVS and CDR2 FNYEAQ. V shed 5 bases and J shed 7 bases, with 15 bases lying between them. CDR3 nucleotides: TGTGCCAGCAGCCACATGAGACCAGGGAATTCACCCCTCCACTTT. Its protein is CASSHMRPGNSPLHF.

This sequence joins TRBV6-2 or TRBV6-3 and TRBJ2-7; 11 bases match TRBD1. The CDR3 is made up of 17 amino acids. V lost 2 bases, J lost 5 bases, and 11 bases stayed unmatched. Germline V CDR1 and CDR2: MNHEY, SVGEGT. CDR3 nucleotide sequence: TGTGCCAGCAGTTACCGTCCAGCCGGGACAGGGGGACACGAGCAGTACTTC. This sequence encodes CASSYRPAGTGGHEQYF.

This chain joins TRBV3-1 (or the pseudogene TRBV3-2) and TRBJ2-7, with 10 positions matching TRBD1. Germline-derived CDR1 and CDR2 are LGHDT and YNNKEL (reference sequence). The CDR3 length is 14 residues. The ends lost 5 bases at V and 6 bases at J; junction bases unmatched: 7. In DNA form, the CDR3 reads TGTGCCAGCAGCTTCGGGACAGGGGAGCGCGAGCAGTACTTC. Translating it yields CASSFGTGEREQYF.